This T cell receptor beta chain emerged from a study of OX40 agonist ivuxolimab in advanced cancers. About the research overall: The patients received agonistic anti-OX40 (CD134) antibody ivuxolimab. Partial responses occurred in three patients (one hepatocellular carcinoma, two cutaneous melanoma).

With autoimmune disease history or systemic immunosuppression, patients were excluded. General study findings and limits: CD4+ and CD8+ blood T cells expanded clonally by week 6 at 0.1 to 3.0 mg/kg.

For this clone: Its antigen is as yet unknown.

In germline, CDR1 is SEHNR, CDR2 FQNEAQ (reference sequence). CDR3 length: 15 amino acids. With 5 bases removed from V and 0 bases from J, the gap between germline ends came to 14 bases. Clones were sequenced by immunoSEQ multiplex PCR, and TCRdb holds only the in-frame ones, with some missing. The sample holds around 49,000 clones, about 75% seen once. This rearrangement joins TRBV7-9 to TRBJ2-7; a weak D match, TRBD1 (5 bases). The specimen comprised CD4+ or CD8+ T cells sorted from blood, sampled in a trial of the OX40 agonist ivuxolimab. This TCR was sampled from an adult with an advanced solid tumor such as melanoma, head and neck, liver or kidney cancer. The CDR3 is CASSDIREFSYEQYF. The CDR3 DNA reads as TGTGCCAGCAGCGATATCAGGGAATTCTCCTACGAGCAGTACTTC.